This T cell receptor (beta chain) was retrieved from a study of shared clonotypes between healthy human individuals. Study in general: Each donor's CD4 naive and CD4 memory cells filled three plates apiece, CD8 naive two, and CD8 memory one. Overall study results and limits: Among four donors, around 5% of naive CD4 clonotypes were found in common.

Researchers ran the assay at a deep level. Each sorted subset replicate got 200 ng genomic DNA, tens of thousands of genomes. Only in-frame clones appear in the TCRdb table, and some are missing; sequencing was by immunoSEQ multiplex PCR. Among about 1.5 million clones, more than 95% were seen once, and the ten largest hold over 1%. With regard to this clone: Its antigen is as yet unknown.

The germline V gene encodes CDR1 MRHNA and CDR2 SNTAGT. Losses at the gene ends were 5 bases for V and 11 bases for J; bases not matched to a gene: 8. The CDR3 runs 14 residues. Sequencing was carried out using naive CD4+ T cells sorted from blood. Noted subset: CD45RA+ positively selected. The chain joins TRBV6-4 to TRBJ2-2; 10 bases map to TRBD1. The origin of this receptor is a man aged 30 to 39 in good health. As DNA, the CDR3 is TGTGCCAGCAGTAGGGACAGGGGAGTCTCCGAGCTGTTTTTT. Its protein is CASSRDRGVSELFF.